These 9 T cell receptor beta chains originate from one sample sequenced in a study of Graves' ophthalmopathy and Graves' hyperthyroidism. RNA served as the template for amplifying TCR beta CDR3 regions. An opening RT-PCR round employed HTBI primers and preceded a second-round multiplex PCR. MiXCR, applied by TCRdb to the multiplex PCR reads, yields one record per CDR3 protein. The table includes 350,000 to 450,000 distinct CDR3 sequences, roughly 21% detected once. Sequencing was carried out using peripheral blood. These receptor sequences come from a woman under 30 with stable Graves' hyperthyroidism.

The rearrangement joins TRBV12-3 or TRBV12-4 to TRBJ1-5; the match to TRBD1 covers 10 bases. Trimming took 6 bases from V and 7 from J; bases not matched to a gene: 6. This CDR3 is built from 14 residues. The CDR3: CASRDRGLRQPQHF. The CDR3 DNA follows: TGTGCCAGCAGAGACAGGGGGCTACGGCAGCCCCAGCATTTT.

At least ten counts were recorded for this clonotype. V and J are TRBV9 and TRBJ2-5, with 9 positions matching TRBD2. The CDR3 contains 16 residues. V gave up 0 bases and J gave up 2 bases; unmatched junction bases: 5. Germline-derived CDR1 and CDR2 are SGDLS and YYNGEE. CDR3 in amino acids: CASSVAPSGAQETQYF. In DNA form, the CDR3 reads TGTGCCAGCAGCGTAGCTCCTAGCGGGGCGCAAGAGACCCAGTACTTC.

V is TRBV2 and J is TRBJ2-6; D may match TRBD1 or TRBD2 (5 bases each). Germline V gene data show CDR1 as SNHLY and CDR2 as FYNNEI. Between the trimmed V and J ends, which lost 8 bases and 6 bases, there was a span of 23 bases. The CDR3 loop spans 17 amino acids. The CDR3 coding sequence is TGTGCCAGCGGATCCGGGACGAATCTGGCTTTGGCCAACGTCCTGACTTTC. Translating gives CASGSGTNLALANVLTF.

Ten or more counts support this clonotype. V is TRBV27 and J is TRBJ2-7; 7 bases align to TRBD2. The CDR3 length is 16 residues. Looked up from germline, CDR1 is MNHEY and CDR2 is SMNVEV (reference sequence). Trimming at V came to 4 bases and at J to 9 bases, leaving 18 bases not matched to a gene. CDR3 DNA sequence: TGTGCCAGCAGTTCCCCGGCTGCGGGAGCACCTCTGGGGCAGTACTTC. Its translation is CASSSPAAGAPLGQYF.

This clonotype was detected only a few times. This chain connects TRBV5-1 to TRBJ2-5; 7 bases agree with TRBD1. Germline values: CDR1 SGHRS, CDR2 YFSETQ. Trimming cost V 2 bases and J 2 bases; bases outside gene matches: 6. This CDR3 comprises 15 residues. The CDR3 DNA reads TGCGCCAGCAGCTTCTCCGGGACAGAACAAGAGACCCAGTACTTC. It encodes CASSFSGTEQETQYF.

This clonotype was recorded many times. The rearrangement links TRBV25-1 to TRBJ2-5; TRBD2 matches at 9 bases. CDR1 and CDR2 from the germline V gene are MGHDK and SYGVNS. The CDR3 contains 14 residues. The J segment lost 5 bases and the V segment lost 6 bases, leaving 7 bases of the junction unmatched. DNA of the CDR3: TGTGCCAGCAGGACTAGCGGAGTCCGGGAGACCCAGTACTTC. It encodes CASRTSGVRETQYF. The variable domain in full, completed from reference TRBV25-1 and TRBJ2-5, reads EADIYQTPRYLVIGTGKKITLECSQTMGHDKMYWYQQDPGMELHLIHYSYGVNSTEKGDLSSESTVSRIRTEHFPLTLESARPSHTSQYLCASRTSGVRETQYFGPGTRLLVL.

At least ten counts were recorded for this clonotype. The chain is built from TRBV30 and TRBJ1-2, with a tentative D call TRBD1 (5 bases). The CDR3 spans 15 residues. V lost 0 bases to trimming and J lost 5 bases, with 16 bases between them. Looked up from germline, CDR1 is GTSNPN and CDR2 is SVGIG (reference sequence). CDR3 amino acids: CAWSVFRGGMYGYTF. CDR3 nucleotide sequence: TGTGCCTGGAGTGTTTTTCGGGGCGGAATGTATGGCTACACCTTC.

V gene TRBV20-1 combines with J gene TRBJ1-1; 7 bases are a match to TRBD1. The germline V gene has CDR1 DFQATT and CDR2 SNEGSKA (reference sequence). This CDR3 has 12 residues. The junction had 5 bases not matched to a gene; V was cut back by 5 bases and J by 5 bases. CDR3 in DNA: TGCAGTGCTTTGGGACAGAGAACTGAAGCTTTCTTT. Translation: CSALGQRTEAFF.

This clonotype was seen only a few times. The chain recombines TRBV7-2 with TRBJ2-7, with TRBD1 as a possible D gene (6 bases). V was clipped by 5 bases and J by 3 bases, with 14 bases between them. Germline lookup yields CDR1 SGHTA and CDR2 FQGNSA. The CDR3 has 14 residues. CDR3 sequence reads: CASSPGAGFYEQYF. The DNA of the CDR3 is TGTGCCAGCAGCCCAGGGGCCGGGTTCTACGAGCAGTACTTC. The whole variable domain, filled in from reference TRBV7-2 and TRBJ2-7, reads GAGVSQSPSNKVTEKGKDVELRCDPISGHTALYWYRQSLGQGLEFLIYFQGNSAPDKSGLPSDRFSAERTGGSVSTLTIQRTQQEDSAVYLCASSPGAGFYEQYFGPGTRLTVT.